This record looks at one T cell receptor beta chain sequence and its context. The antigen is undetermined. The data belong to a study of T-cell reconstitution after alpha-beta-depleted transplantation in children. Study results and limitations: In patients about two months after transplant, alpha-beta T cells reportedly arose from several hundred expanded graft clones. Hyperexpanded clones declined; after one year, newly produced T cells mostly supplied diversity. Surviving recipient T cells and thymic progenitors produced the high day-60 TCRbeta diversity seen in some patients.

Unique molecular identifiers featured in how the TCRbeta library was prepared. MiXCR was run by TCRdb on the PCR reads, yielding one entry per CDR3 protein. The data show tens of thousands of distinct CDR3 sequences, more than 5% seen once. The CDR3 has 16 amino acids. Germline assignment: CDR1 KGHSH and CDR2 LQKENI. After removal of 1 base from V and 1 base from J, the junction contained 6 bases not matched to a gene. The sequences come from PBMCs, mostly from graft donor cells, collected 60 days after TCRalphabeta/CD19-depleted stem cell transplant. This rearrangement joins TRBV18 to TRBJ2-7, with TRBD1 matching over 8 bases. The TCR sequence derives from a female patient aged 2-15 years who had a stem cell transplant for aplastic anemia, so the T cells may come from the graft donor. CDR3: CASSPLGRQGSYEQYF. For the CDR3, the DNA is TGTGCCAGCTCACCACTGGGGAGACAGGGGTCCTACGAGCAGTACTTC.